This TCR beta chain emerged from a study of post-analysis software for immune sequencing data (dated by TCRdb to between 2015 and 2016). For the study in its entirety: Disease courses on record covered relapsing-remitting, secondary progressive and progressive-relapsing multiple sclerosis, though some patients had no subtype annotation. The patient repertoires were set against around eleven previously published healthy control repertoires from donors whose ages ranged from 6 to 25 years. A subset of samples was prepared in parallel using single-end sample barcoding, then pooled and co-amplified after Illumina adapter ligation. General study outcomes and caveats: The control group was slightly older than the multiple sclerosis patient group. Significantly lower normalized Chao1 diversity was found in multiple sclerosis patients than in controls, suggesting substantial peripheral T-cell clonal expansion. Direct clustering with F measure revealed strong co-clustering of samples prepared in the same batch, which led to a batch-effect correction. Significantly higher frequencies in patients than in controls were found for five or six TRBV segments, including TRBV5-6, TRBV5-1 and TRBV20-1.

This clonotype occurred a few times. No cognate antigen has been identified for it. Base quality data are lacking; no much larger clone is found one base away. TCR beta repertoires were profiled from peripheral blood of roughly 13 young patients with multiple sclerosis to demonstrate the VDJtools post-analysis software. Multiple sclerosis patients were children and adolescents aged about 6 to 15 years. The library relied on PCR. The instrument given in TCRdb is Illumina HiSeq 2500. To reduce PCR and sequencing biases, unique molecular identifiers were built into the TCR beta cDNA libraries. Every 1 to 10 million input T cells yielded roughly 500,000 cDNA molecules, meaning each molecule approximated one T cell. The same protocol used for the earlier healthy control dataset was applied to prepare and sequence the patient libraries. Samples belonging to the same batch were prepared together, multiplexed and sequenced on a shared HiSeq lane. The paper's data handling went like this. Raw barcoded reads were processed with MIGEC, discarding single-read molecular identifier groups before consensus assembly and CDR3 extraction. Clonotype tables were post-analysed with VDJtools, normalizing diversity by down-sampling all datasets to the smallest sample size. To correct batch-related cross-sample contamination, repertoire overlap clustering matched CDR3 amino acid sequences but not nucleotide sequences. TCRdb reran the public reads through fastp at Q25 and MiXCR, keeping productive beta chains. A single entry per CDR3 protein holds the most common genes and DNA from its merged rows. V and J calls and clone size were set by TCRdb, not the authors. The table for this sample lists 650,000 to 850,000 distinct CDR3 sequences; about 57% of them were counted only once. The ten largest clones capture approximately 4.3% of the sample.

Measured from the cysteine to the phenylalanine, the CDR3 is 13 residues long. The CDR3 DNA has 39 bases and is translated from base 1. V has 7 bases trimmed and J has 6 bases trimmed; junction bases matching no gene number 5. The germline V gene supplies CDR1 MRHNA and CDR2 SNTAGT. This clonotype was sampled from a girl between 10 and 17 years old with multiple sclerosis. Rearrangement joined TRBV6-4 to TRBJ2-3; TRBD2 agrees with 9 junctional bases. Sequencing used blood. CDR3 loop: CASKAGGSDTQYF. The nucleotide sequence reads TGTGCCAGCAAAGCGGGGGGCTCCGATACGCAGTATTTT.